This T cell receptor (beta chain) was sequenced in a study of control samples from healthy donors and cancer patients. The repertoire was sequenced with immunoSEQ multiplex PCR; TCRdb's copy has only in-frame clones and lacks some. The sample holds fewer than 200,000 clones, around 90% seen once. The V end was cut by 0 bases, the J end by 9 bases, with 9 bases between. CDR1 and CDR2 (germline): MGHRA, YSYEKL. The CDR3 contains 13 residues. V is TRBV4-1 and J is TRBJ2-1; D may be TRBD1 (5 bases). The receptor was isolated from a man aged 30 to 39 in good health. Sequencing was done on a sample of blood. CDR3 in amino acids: CASSQETVSEQFF. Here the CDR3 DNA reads TGCGCCAGCAGCCAAGAGACAGTCTCTGAGCAGTTCTTC.